One and the same sample provided the 14 T cell receptor beta chains below, sequenced in a study of technical replicates of blood from a few donors. TCRdb's table, derived via immunoSEQ multiplex PCR, lists solely in-frame clones and lacks some. The table lists some 14,000 clones, 80% of them singletons. The sequenced sample consisted of PBMCs. These receptors all stem from a human donor in good health.

V gene TRBV11-2 combines with J gene TRBJ2-1; D remains ambiguous. The CDR3 has 12 residues. Trimming cost V 3 bases and J 7 bases, with 7 bases left between them. Germline values: CDR1 SGHAT, CDR2 FQNNGV. In DNA, the CDR3 is TGTGCCAGCAGCTTGGCCCGTAATGAGCAGTTCTTC. This sequence encodes CASSLARNEQFF.

The chain employs TRBV10-2 and TRBJ2-3; 8 bases are shared with TRBD1. The germline CDR1 and CDR2 sequences are WSHSY and SAAADI. Losses at the gene ends were 5 bases for V and 5 bases for J; bases not matched to a gene: 9. The CDR3 is 15 amino acids. The CDR3 here is CASSTTQGAGDTQYF. CDR3 DNA: TGCGCCAGCAGTACGACTCAGGGGGCTGGAGATACGCAGTATTTT.

The rearrangement links TRBV7-2 to TRBJ2-1; maybe TRBD2 (6 bases). V lost 1 base and J lost 1, with 8 bases in between. Germline CDR1 reads SGHTA; CDR2 reads FQGNSA. This CDR3 has 15 amino acids. CDR3 in DNA: TGTGCCAGCAGCTTAGGCGGGGCTTCCTACAATGAGCAGTTCTTC. Its protein is CASSLGGASYNEQFF. Full variable domain (remainder filled in from reference TRBV7-2 and TRBJ2-1): GAGVSQSPSNKVTEKGKDVELRCDPISGHTALYWYRQSLGQGLEFLIYFQGNSAPDKSGLPSDRFSAERTGGSVSTLTIQRTQQEDSAVYLCASSLGGASYNEQFFGPGTRLTVL.

The chain employs TRBV5-1 and TRBJ1-3, with TRBD1 matching 9 bases. J lost 2 bases, V lost 4 bases, and 4 bases had no gene match. Germline CDR1 reads SGHRS; CDR2 reads YFSETQ. The CDR3 extends over 15 amino acids. DNA for the CDR3: TGCGCCAGCAGCCGTACAGGGGGCACTGGAAACACCATATATTTT. This encodes CASSRTGGTGNTIYF.

This clone was recorded once. The chain recombines TRBV7-9 with TRBJ2-1; 11 positions agree with TRBD2. CDR1 is SEHNR and CDR2 is FQNEAQ in the germline V gene (reference sequence). Trimming removed 3 bases from V and 8 bases from J; junction bases left unmatched: 9. The CDR3 has 16 residues. CDR3 amino acids: CASSFTSGSFIDEQFF. The CDR3 nucleotides are TGTGCCAGCAGCTTCACTAGCGGGAGTTTTATCGATGAGCAGTTCTTC.

The chain recombines TRBV7-6 with TRBJ2-3, with 10 nucleotides matching TRBD2. CDR1 and CDR2 (germline): SGHVS, FNYEAQ. The CDR3 totals 16 residues. With V trimmed by 5 bases and J by 4 bases, 9 bases remained unmatched. CDR3 loop: CASSPPSGREADTQYF. The DNA for the CDR3 is TGTGCCAGCAGCCCCCCTAGCGGGAGAGAGGCAGATACGCAGTATTTT.

The chain employs TRBV30 and TRBJ1-3; D is unclear. CDR1 is GTSNPN and CDR2 is SVGIG in the germline V gene (reference sequence). The CDR3 has 12 residues. V lost 3 bases, J lost 4 bases, and 7 bases lay in between. In nucleotides, the CDR3 is TGTGCCTGGAGCAGTACCGGAAACACCATATATTTT. It is translated as CAWSSTGNTIYF.

The chain combines TRBV28 with TRBJ2-3; 8 nucleotides align to TRBD2. V dropped 4 bases and J dropped 2; count of bases not matched to a gene: 5. Germline CDR1 reads MDHEN; CDR2 reads SYDVKM. The CDR3 loop spans 15 amino acids. The CDR3 DNA reads TGTGCCAGCAGTTCGGGACTAGTGAACACAGATACGCAGTATTTT. It yields the protein CASSSGLVNTDTQYF.

This sequence joins TRBV19 and TRBJ2-7, with 14 bases identical to TRBD2. Germline V gene data show CDR1 as LNHDA and CDR2 as SQIVND (reference sequence). The CDR3 has 20 residues. The junction had 14 bases not matched to a gene; V was cut back by 4 bases and J by 0 bases. CDR3 DNA sequence: TGTGCCAGTAGTAGCCGGACTAGCGGGAGGTACCATCCCAGCTCCTACGAGCAGTACTTC. It codes for CASSSRTSGRYHPSSYEQYF.

V is TRBV11-2 and J is TRBJ2-7, with 9 bases aligning to TRBD2. The CDR3 spans 15 residues. Trimming removed 4 bases from V and 4 bases from J; junction bases left unmatched: 8. The germline V gene has CDR1 SGHAT and CDR2 FQNNGV. CDR3 in amino acids: CASSSSGLALYEQYF. The CDR3 DNA reads as TGTGCCAGCAGCTCCTCGGGACTAGCTTTATACGAGCAGTACTTC.

J is TRBJ2-7 and V is TRBV7-9; TRBD1 might be the D (5 bases). Trimming removed 5 bases at V and 0 bases at J, with 14 bases between. CDR3 length: 15 amino acids. CDR1 is SEHNR, CDR2 FQNEAQ, per germline (reference sequence). CDR3 amino acids: CASSIIQDRSYEQYF. The CDR3 coding sequence is TGTGCCAGCAGCATCATACAGGATCGCTCCTACGAGCAGTACTTC.

The V call is TRBV10-3, the J call TRBJ2-5; possibly TRBD2 for D (6 bases). Germline V gene sequence: CDR1 ENHRY, CDR2 SYGVKD. Trimming shortened V by 8 bases and J by 3 bases, and 22 bases separated the two germline ends. The CDR3 extends over 16 amino acids. CDR3 loop: CAIGIGSNPNEETQYF. CDR3 nucleotides: TGTGCCATCGGGATCGGGAGCAATCCTAACGAAGAGACCCAGTACTTC.

This clone occurred a few times. This chain's CDR3 is CASSVELAEVYEQYF. CDR3 in DNA: TGTGCCAGCAGTGTAGAACTAGCGGAAGTGTACGAGCAGTACTTC. The gene calls are TRBV6-4 and TRBJ2-7, with TRBD2 matching 8 bases. J gave up 4 bases and V 4 bases, and 9 bases lay outside the gene matches. The CDR3 runs to 15 residues. From germline, CDR1 is MRHNA and CDR2 SNTAGT.

The chain carries TRBV10-2 and TRBJ2-3; D is perhaps TRBD1 (6 bases). CDR1 and CDR2 (germline): WSHSY, SAAADI. V was trimmed by 2 bases and J by 2 bases, leaving 20 bases between them. The CDR3 loop spans 18 amino acids. This CDR3 is CASSEDPWGQNPTDTQYF. The CDR3 DNA sequence: TGCGCCAGCAGTGAGGACCCCTGGGGGCAGAACCCCACAGATACGCAGTATTTT.